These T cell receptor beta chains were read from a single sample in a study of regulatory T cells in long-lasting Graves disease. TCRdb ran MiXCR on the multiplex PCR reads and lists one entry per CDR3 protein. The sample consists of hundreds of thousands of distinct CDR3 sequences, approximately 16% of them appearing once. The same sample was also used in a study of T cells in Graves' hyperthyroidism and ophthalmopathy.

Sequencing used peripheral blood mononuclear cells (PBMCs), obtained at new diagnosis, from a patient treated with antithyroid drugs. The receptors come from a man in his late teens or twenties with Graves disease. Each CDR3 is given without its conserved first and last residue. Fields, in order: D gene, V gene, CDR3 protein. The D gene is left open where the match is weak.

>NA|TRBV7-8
ASSSGQGRLAGVLPGF
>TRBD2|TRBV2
ASSEVSSGRDYNEQF
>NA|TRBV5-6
ASSLAAGPQH
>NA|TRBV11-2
ASSLAISTGQYQETQY
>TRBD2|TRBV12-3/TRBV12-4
ASSSGAGAFNEQF
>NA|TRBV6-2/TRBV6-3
ASSWRGSNQPQH
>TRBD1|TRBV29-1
SAATGPDYGYT
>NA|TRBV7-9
ASSPRSQQY
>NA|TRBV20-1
SAPRWGVATNEKLF
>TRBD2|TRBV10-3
ATHPGGRAYEQY
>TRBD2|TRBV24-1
ATRAGGNTGELF
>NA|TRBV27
ASSFTASYGYT
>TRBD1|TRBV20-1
SARVPRGRGTEQTQY
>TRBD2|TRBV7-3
ASSLRREDEQY
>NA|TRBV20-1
SAHGTNEKLF
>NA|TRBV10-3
AISDVPQGSFEQF
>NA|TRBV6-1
ASSEGLQETQY
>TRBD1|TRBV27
ASSSARTGGGYT
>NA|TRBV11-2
ASSSPTSPNEQF
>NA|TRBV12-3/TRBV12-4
ASCDSSDTQY
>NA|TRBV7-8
ASSSTLQPGGEQY
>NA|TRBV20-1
SASQRPREPQH
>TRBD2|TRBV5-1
ASSPEAGGPFEQY
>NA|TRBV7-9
ASSLTNSGGGADTQY
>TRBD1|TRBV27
ASRPTGGVTF
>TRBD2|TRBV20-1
SVRTSGRIGAGELF
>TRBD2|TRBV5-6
ASEGLAGGSYNEQF
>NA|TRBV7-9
ASSLVELPEAF
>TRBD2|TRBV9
ASSVEGGRAVNEQF
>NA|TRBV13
ASSSGLKEKLF
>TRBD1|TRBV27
ASSLTTPFVTGVVAF
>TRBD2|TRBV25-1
ASSERTSGRLYEQF
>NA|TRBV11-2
ASSFIVRSYEQY
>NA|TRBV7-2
ASSFDTEQPQH
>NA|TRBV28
ASSLSGNQAWQY
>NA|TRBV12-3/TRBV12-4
ASSLGGNDEQF
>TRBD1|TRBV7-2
ASSEGQGHNEQF
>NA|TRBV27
ASSFSNGVGYT
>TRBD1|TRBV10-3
AISPRDRPSSGQSGTDTQY
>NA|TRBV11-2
ASSRPSSGAEQY
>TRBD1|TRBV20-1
SARDPSQGSGETQY
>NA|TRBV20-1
SAPDPGDAQTEAF
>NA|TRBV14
ASSQDKTGRYTGELF
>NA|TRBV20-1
SARVGQIYSNQPQH
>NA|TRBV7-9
ASSPAGSPQETQY
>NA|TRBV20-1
SAIQDPNQPQH
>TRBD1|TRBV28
ASSWPSEDRVDNQPQH
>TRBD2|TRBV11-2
ASSATSGSHGSQDTQY
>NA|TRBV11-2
ASSFDIGYGYT
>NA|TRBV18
ASSLESRNPYGYT
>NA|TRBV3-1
ASSQDRPDLNTEAF
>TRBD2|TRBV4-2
ASSQDRVAGGSKDTQY
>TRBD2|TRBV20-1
SARGGLAGWRTQY
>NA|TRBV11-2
ASSLRPQTLYNEQF
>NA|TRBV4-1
ASSQATGSGELF
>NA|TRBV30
AWSVRATGELF
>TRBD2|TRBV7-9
ASSFPGGGNEQF
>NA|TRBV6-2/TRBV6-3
ASSYPRGASSYEQY
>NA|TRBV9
ASSPSALAKNIQY